Each of the 8 T cell receptor beta chains below was sequenced from the same sample in a study of identical twins. One entry per CDR3 protein results from TCRdb running MiXCR on the 5' RACE reads. Of over 600,000 distinct CDR3 sequences listed, over 20% are singletons. In addition, the sample was reused for a study of T cells expressing NK-cell markers.

Specimen: PBMCs. Receptors originate from a woman in her late teens or twenties in good health.

The DNA of the CDR3 is TGTGCCAGCAGTTACTCGACCTACAGAGCTAGGGCCAACGTCCTGACTTTC. It codes for CASSYSTYRARANVLTF. V usage is TRBV6-5 and J usage is TRBJ2-6; D is undetermined. Trimming removed 0 bases from V and 5 bases from J, with 14 bases in between. CDR1 is MNHEY, CDR2 SVGAGI, per germline. The CDR3 extends over 17 amino acids.

This rearrangement joins TRBV6-6 to TRBJ1-1, with 10 nucleotides matching TRBD1. J gave up 7 bases and V 10 bases, and 9 bases lay outside the gene matches. CDR1 is MNHNY and CDR2 is SVGAGI in the germline V gene (reference sequence). CDR3 size: 13 residues. The CDR3 loop reads CATIDRGRDEAFF. In DNA, the CDR3 is TGTGCCACCATAGACAGGGGGCGGGATGAAGCTTTCTTT.

The chain recombines TRBV7-8 with TRBJ2-3; TRBD1 matches 9 bases. Germline CDR1 and CDR2: SGHVS and FQNEAQ. This CDR3 spans 15 amino acids. After removal of 10 bases from V and 9 bases from J, the junction contained 17 bases not matched to a gene. CDR3 sequence reads: CATTRTGGSSYTQYF. The CDR3 nucleotides read TGTGCCACCACTAGAACAGGGGGCTCTTCATACACGCAGTATTTT.

This chain joins TRBV12-3 or TRBV12-4 and TRBJ1-4; 8 bases are shared with TRBD1. This CDR3 comprises 12 residues. V lost 6 bases to trimming and J lost 11 bases; unmatched junction nucleotides: 5. The CDR3 loop is CASSGQGWKLFF. In nucleotides, the CDR3 is TGTGCCAGCAGCGGACAGGGATGGAAACTGTTTTTT.

This clonotype appeared many times. The chain recombines TRBV29-1 with TRBJ2-1; TRBD2 matches at 8 bases. Germline V CDR1 and CDR2: SQVTM, ANQGSEA. This CDR3 region has 13 residues. With 5 bases clipped from V and 3 bases from J, the junction kept 3 bases outside the gene matches. The CDR3 nucleotides are TGCAGCGTTACGGGGGGGAGCTACAATGAGCAGTTCTTC. Its protein is CSVTGGSYNEQFF.

This clonotype has more than one count but fewer than ten. This chain links TRBV20-1 with TRBJ1-5; the D is unclear. The CDR3 has 15 residues. The germline V and J ends were trimmed by 5 bases and 0 bases, with 14 bases remaining between them. Germline CDR1 is DFQATT and CDR2 is SNEGSKA (reference sequence). The CDR3 spells CSAPAPGYSNQPQHF. CDR3 nucleotide sequence: TGCAGTGCTCCGGCCCCGGGATATAGCAATCAGCCCCAGCATTTT.

This clonotype was found a few times. The genes are TRBV21-1 and TRBJ2-7. TRBV21-1 is classified as a pseudogene. This CDR3 has 15 amino acids. As DNA, the CDR3 is TGTGCCAGCAGAGATGCGGAACTTAGCTCCTACGAGCAGTACTTC. This sequence encodes CASRDAELSSYEQYF.

The chain employs TRBV9 and TRBJ2-1, with TRBD1 matching 8 bases. V dropped 3 bases and J dropped 4; count of bases not matched to a gene: 9. Germline V gene sequence: CDR1 SGDLS, CDR2 YYNGEE. The CDR3 runs 16 residues. CDR3 sequence (DNA): TGTGCCAGCAGCGCCCAGCTGACAGGGGCTTACAATGAGCAGTTCTTC. Translating it yields CASSAQLTGAYNEQFF.